This TCR beta chain is from a study of T cells in Graves' hyperthyroidism and ophthalmopathy. Turning to the study itself: Blood was drawn when the patient was first diagnosed and still untreated. General study results and limits: Blood shared most expanded thyroid clonotypes above 0.001.

Germline V gene data show CDR1 as MNHNS and CDR2 as SASEGT. The ends were cut back, 6 bases at V and 0 bases at J, with 11 bases in the middle. The CDR3 is made up of 14 amino acids. The source material, RNA transcripts, was used to amplify TCR beta CDR3 regions. In the first-round RT-PCR of the TCR CDR3, the HTBI primer set was used. TCRdb re-called the multiplex PCR reads with MiXCR, one entry per CDR3 protein. The sample has roughly 170,000 distinct CDR3 sequences; approximately 15% are singletons. PBMCs came from roughly 10 ml fresh peripheral blood. About this clonotype itself: What it binds is not known.

The sequenced sample was blood. The source of this sequence is a woman aged 50 to 65 with Graves' hyperthyroidism. The chain couples TRBV6-1 to TRBJ1-1; D not certain. Written as DNA, the CDR3 is TGTGCCAGCAGACGGGTATTCATGAACACTGAAGCTTTCTTT. The encoded protein is CASRRVFMNTEAFF.